This T cell receptor beta chain was retrieved from a study of blood T cells in healthy people across ages. Regarding the study as a whole: Both naive CD4+ cell counts and diversity were greater in long-lived donors than in aged donors. Unsorted PBMCs ruled out conclusive naive versus antigen-experienced comparison.

Next came a second PCR, run for about 6 to 11 cycles, which used a sample-barcoded 5' primer along with a J-beta primer mix. Every molecule of cDNA carried a tag from a template-switch adaptor with 12 random nucleotides. A single record per CDR3 protein comes from TCRdb applying MiXCR to the 5' RACE reads. The sample shows hundreds of thousands of distinct CDR3 sequences, approximately 67% of them seen only once. Donors ranged from roughly 6 to 90 years old and were healthy Caucasians in Russia. A word on this clonotype: What it binds is unknown.

Germline CDR1 reads MGHDK; CDR2 reads SYGVNS. The CDR3 consists of 13 residues. V was cut by 3 bases and J by 1 base, with 6 bases left in between. Sequences were obtained from blood. This TCR was sampled from a man aged 25-45 years in good health. This sequence joins TRBV25-1 and TRBJ2-5; no reliable D call. DNA of the CDR3: TGTGCCAGCAGTGACCCTTTCCAAGAGACCCAGTACTTC. Amino acids: CASSDPFQETQYF.